The 28 T cell receptor beta chains presented below share a single source sample, sequenced in a study of siplizumab effects on memory and regulatory T cells. The assay was immunoSEQ multiplex PCR, and TCRdb's table has in-frame clones only and misses some. The table lists tens of thousands of clones, approximately 93% of them singletons. Sequencing was performed on CD8+ T cells sorted from blood. These receptors all stem from a human donor in good health.

The V call is TRBV13, the J call TRBJ2-7, with D hard to call. Germline V CDR1 and CDR2: PRHDT, FYEKMQ (reference sequence). This CDR3 is 12 amino acids long. The CDR3 loop is CASSLGGSEMVV. CDR3 sequence (DNA): TGTGCCAGCAGCTTAGGGGGCAGTGAGATGGTGGTC.

The chain carries TRBV5-1 and TRBJ2-7; D remains ambiguous. CDR3 length equals 15 residues. The ends were cut back, 4 bases at V and 2 bases at J, with 16 bases in the middle. The germline gives CDR1 SGHRS, CDR2 YFSETQ. The CDR3: CASSPSFSGTYEQYF. Written as DNA, the CDR3 is TGCGCCAGCAGCCCGTCCTTTTCCGGCACCTACGAGCAGTACTTC. The variable domain in full, completed from reference TRBV5-1 and TRBJ2-7, reads KAGVTQTPRYLIKTRGQQVTLSCSPISGHRSVSWYQQTPGQGLQFLFEYFSETQRNKGNFPGRFSGRQFSNSRSEMNVSTLELGDSALYLCASSPSFSGTYEQYFGPGTRLTVT.

The chain joins TRBV12-5 to TRBJ2-7, with D hard to call. The ends were cut back, 1 base at V and 2 bases at J, with 6 bases in the middle. CDR1 LGHNT and CDR2 FRNRAP come from the germline V gene. There are 13 residues in the CDR3. The CDR3 loop is CASGLDIAYEQYF. DNA for the CDR3: TGTGCTAGTGGTTTGGACATAGCCTACGAGCAGTACTTC.

The V gene is TRBV9, the J gene TRBJ2-2, with D possibly being TRBD1 (7 bases). Per the germline V gene, CDR1 is SGDLS and CDR2 is YYNGEE. The germline V and J ends were trimmed by 4 bases and 4 bases, with 17 bases remaining between them. The length of the CDR3 is 16 residues. CDR3 coding DNA: TGTGCCAGCAGCTCCGAGGCGGGACAGTTCACCGGGGAGCTGTTTTTT. Amino acids: CASSSEAGQFTGELFF.

This chain uses TRBV6-5 with TRBJ2-2, with TRBD1 as a possible D gene (6 bases). The CDR3 runs to 15 residues. V shed 9 bases and J shed 0 bases, with 14 bases lying between them. The germline V gene has CDR1 MNHEY and CDR2 SVGAGI. CDR3 sequence: CASHTGTTNTGELFF. As DNA, the CDR3 is TGTGCCAGTCATACCGGGACAACGAACACCGGGGAGCTGTTTTTT.

The chain uses TRBV27 and TRBJ2-5, with 7 bases identical to TRBD1. The last part of the DNA fits TRBJ2-7 better; the J call may be wrong. This CDR3 is built from 14 residues. Germline loops: CDR1 MNHEY, CDR2 SMNVEV (reference sequence). The CDR3 coding sequence is TGTGCCAGCAGTTCACCGGGACAGACCTACGAGCAGTACTTC. Translating gives CASSSPGQTYEQYF.

V is TRBV2 and J is TRBJ2-7, with 7 nucleotides matching TRBD2. Trimming took 5 bases from V and 1 from J; bases not matched to a gene: 14. The germline CDR1 and CDR2 sequences are SNHLY and FYNNEI. This CDR3 has 17 residues. DNA of the CDR3: TGTGCCAGCAGTTACCGGGACTACCGATCAAGGTCCTACGAGCAGTACTTC. This codes for CASSYRDYRSRSYEQYF.

This chain links TRBV7-9 with TRBJ2-7; 8 bases are shared with TRBD2. V gave up 5 bases and J gave up 4 bases; unmatched junction bases: 10. The germline V gene encodes CDR1 SEHNR and CDR2 FQNEAQ (reference sequence). The CDR3 loop spans 15 amino acids. This CDR3 reads CASSGAASGSYEQYF. For the CDR3, the DNA is TGTGCCAGCAGCGGCGCCGCGAGCGGGAGTTACGAGCAGTACTTC. The whole variable domain, filled in from reference TRBV7-9 and TRBJ2-7, reads DTGVSQNPRHKITKRGQNVTFRCDPISEHNRLYWYRQTLGQGPEFLTYFQNEAQLEKSRLLSDRFSAERPKGSFSTLEIQRTEQGDSAMYLCASSGAASGSYEQYFGPGTRLTVT.

CDR3 sequence (DNA): TGCGCCAGCAGCCAAAGAACAGGGGGTCCTGAAAAACTGTTTTTT. Protein sequence: CASSQRTGGPEKLFF. This rearrangement joins TRBV4-1 to TRBJ1-4, with 8 bases fitting TRBD1. The CDR3 is 15 residues long. Unmatched junction bases numbered 6, after V lost 2 bases and J lost 7 bases. Germline V gene data show CDR1 as MGHRA and CDR2 as YSYEKL.

The genes are TRBV5-8 and TRBJ1-2; 7 nucleotides agree with TRBD1. This CDR3 region has 11 residues. Germline CDR1 reads SGHTS; CDR2 reads YDEGEE. The V segment lost 6 bases and the J segment 6 bases; nucleotides outside the gene matches: 2. In DNA, the CDR3 is TGTGCCAGCATCGACAGGGATGGCTACACCTTC. Translated, it gives CASIDRDGYTF.

This clone was detected only once. J is TRBJ2-7 and V is TRBV4-1; the match to TRBD1 covers 10 bases. After removal of 0 bases from V and 4 bases from J, the junction contained 6 bases not matched to a gene. This CDR3 has 16 amino acids. The germline V gene has CDR1 MGHRA and CDR2 YSYEKL. The CDR3 is CASSQDSSGQGYEQYF. The CDR3 bases are TGCGCCAGCAGCCAAGATAGTTCGGGACAGGGGTACGAGCAGTACTTC.

The chain combines TRBV15 with TRBJ1-1, with D perhaps matching TRBD1 (6 bases). The CDR3 has 16 residues. Trimming took 3 bases from V and 4 from J, leaving 18 bases between them. Germline V gene data show CDR1 as LNHNV and CDR2 as YYDKDF (reference sequence). The CDR3 is CATSSEGGDWSTEAFF. In DNA, the CDR3 is TGTGCCACCAGCAGCGAGGGGGGGGATTGGAGCACTGAAGCTTTCTTT.

V usage is TRBV7-9 and J usage is TRBJ1-1; D call uncertain. V lost 3 bases to trimming and J lost 5 bases, with 10 bases between them. The CDR3 consists of 13 residues. CDR1 is SEHNR and CDR2 is FQNEAQ in the germline V gene (reference sequence). CDR3 protein: CASSLVPETEAFF. The CDR3 DNA is TGTGCCAGCAGCTTGGTCCCCGAAACTGAAGCTTTCTTT.

The chain has TRBV6-6 and TRBJ2-3; no definite D call. V gave up 0 bases and J gave up 5 bases, with 3 bases separating them. The CDR3 covers 12 residues. The germline V gene encodes CDR1 MNHNY and CDR2 SVGAGI (reference sequence). In nucleotides, the CDR3 is TGTGCCAGCAGTTACTCGGAAGATACGCAGTATTTT. This encodes CASSYSEDTQYF.

This chain uses TRBV2 with TRBJ2-1; 11 nucleotides match TRBD2. CDR1 and CDR2 from the germline V gene are SNHLY and FYNNEI. The trim removed 6 bases at V and 4 bases at J, leaving 8 bases unmatched. This CDR3 comprises 16 residues. Here the CDR3 DNA reads TGTGCCAGCAGCGGGAGACTAGCGGGACGATACAATGAGCAGTTCTTC. This sequence encodes CASSGRLAGRYNEQFF.

The V and J genes are TRBV7-9 and TRBJ1-5; perhaps TRBD1 as D (6 bases). Trimming stripped 4 bases from V and 6 bases from J, with 16 bases between. Germline values: CDR1 SEHNR, CDR2 FQNEAQ (reference sequence). The CDR3 has 15 amino acids. The CDR3 protein is CASSSLGGLGQPQHF. CDR3 bases: TGTGCCAGCAGCTCCCTCGGGGGGCTGGGTCAGCCCCAGCATTTT.

The chain couples TRBV29-1 to TRBJ2-1, with D hard to call. V gave up 3 bases and J gave up 4 bases, with 10 bases separating them. From germline, CDR1 is SQVTM and CDR2 ANQGSEA. CDR3 length: 13 residues. The CDR3 protein is CSVEGQEYNEQFF. CDR3 DNA sequence: TGCAGCGTTGAGGGCCAGGAGTACAATGAGCAGTTCTTC.

The chain joins TRBV13 to TRBJ2-7; D may be TRBD1 (8 bases). The germline V gene encodes CDR1 PRHDT and CDR2 FYEKMQ (reference sequence). This CDR3 is 14 amino acids long. The V end was cut by 8 bases, the J end by 6 bases, with 20 bases between. The DNA for the CDR3 is TGTGCCAGCCTCTCCGGGACAGGCGGGGGCGAGCAGTACTTC. It encodes CASLSGTGGGEQYF.

CDR3 DNA: TGTGCCAGCAGCCCAAGCCGGGACAGGACCTACGAGCAGTACTTC. It encodes CASSPSRDRTYEQYF. This chain joins TRBV6-5 and TRBJ2-7; 8 positions agree with TRBD1. Germline V gene sequence: CDR1 MNHEY, CDR2 SVGAGI. CDR3 length equals 15 residues. V shed 6 bases and J 2 bases; nucleotides not matched to a gene: 9.

J is TRBJ2-1 and V is TRBV4-1; D is possibly TRBD1 (5 bases). V dropped 0 bases and J dropped 6 bases, with 9 bases sitting between them. CDR1 MGHRA and CDR2 YSYEKL come from the germline V gene. The CDR3 consists of 14 residues. CDR3 bases: TGCGCCAGCAGCCAAGATCCAGGGCGCAATGAGCAGTTCTTC. Translation gives CASSQDPGRNEQFF.

The chain uses TRBV7-9 and TRBJ2-5; tentative D call: TRBD1 (6 bases). V was pared by 0 bases and J by 5 bases, with 10 bases between. This CDR3 has 14 residues. Per germline, CDR1 SEHNR and CDR2 FQNEAQ (reference sequence). The CDR3 reads CASSLALGAETQYF. The CDR3 DNA follows: TGTGCCAGCAGCTTAGCCTTGGGGGCTGAGACCCAGTACTTC. Supplemented by reference TRBV7-9 and TRBJ2-5, the full variable domain reads DTGVSQNPRHKITKRGQNVTFRCDPISEHNRLYWYRQTLGQGPEFLTYFQNEAQLEKSRLLSDRFSAERPKGSFSTLEIQRTEQGDSAMYLCASSLALGAETQYFGPGTRLLVL.

V and J are TRBV6-5 and TRBJ2-7; TRBD1 aligns across 9 bases. The CDR3 loop spans 14 amino acids. With V trimmed by 5 bases and J by 6 bases, 8 bases remained unmatched. Germline V gene data show CDR1 as MNHEY and CDR2 as SVGAGI. The CDR3 region is CASSTGETGGEQYF. The CDR3 bases are TGTGCCAGCAGTACAGGGGAGACAGGGGGCGAGCAGTACTTC.

V and J are TRBV6-6 and TRBJ1-6, with D unresolved. Germline CDR1 MNHNY, CDR2 SVGAGI (reference sequence). The CDR3 consists of 12 residues. Trimming pared 3 bases from V and 6 bases from J, leaving 3 bases between. The chain's CDR3 is CASSYPNSPLHF. CDR3 nucleotide sequence: TGTGCCAGCAGTTATCCTAATTCACCCCTCCACTTT.

This clone was detected once. This rearrangement joins TRBV30 to TRBJ2-7; no firm D call. Germline V gene data show CDR1 as GTSNPN and CDR2 as SVGIG (reference sequence). Trimming removed 2 bases from V and 1 base from J, with 6 bases in between. The length of the CDR3 is 12 residues. The DNA of the CDR3 is TGTGCCTGGAGTTTCGGGTCCTACGAGCAGTACTTC. Translation gives CAWSFGSYEQYF. Together with reference TRBV30 and TRBJ2-7, the CDR3 gives the full variable domain: SQTIHQWPATLVQPVGSPLSLECTVEGTSNPNLYWYRQAAGRGLQLLFYSVGIGQISSEVPQNLSASRPQDRQFILSSKKLLLSDSGFYLCAWSFGSYEQYFGPGTRLTVT.

The chain is built from TRBV11-2 and TRBJ2-1; D gene uncertain. With 6 bases removed from V and 0 bases from J, the gap between germline ends came to 12 bases. This CDR3 is built from 15 residues. Germline CDR1 and CDR2: SGHAT and FQNNGV. CDR3 residues: CASRLQVSSYNEQFF. The CDR3 DNA sequence: TGTGCCAGCAGGCTTCAGGTGAGCTCCTACAATGAGCAGTTCTTC.

This chain joins TRBV13 and TRBJ1-6; D is perhaps TRBD1 (5 bases). Per germline, CDR1 PRHDT and CDR2 FYEKMQ (reference sequence). V lost 8 bases to trimming and J lost 7 bases, with 9 bases between them. There are 12 residues in the CDR3. CDR3 loop: CASGTENSPLHF. CDR3 coding DNA: TGTGCCAGCGGGACGGAAAATTCACCCCTCCACTTT.

The chain couples TRBV19 to TRBJ2-1; 15 bases map to TRBD2. CDR1 LNHDA and CDR2 SQIVND come from the germline V gene (reference sequence). Unmatched junction bases numbered 8, after V lost 4 bases and J lost 10 bases. The CDR3 spans 16 residues. The CDR3 sequence is CASSTRTSGRAREQFF. The CDR3 DNA follows: TGTGCCAGTAGTACCCGGACTAGCGGGAGGGCCCGGGAGCAGTTCTTC.

A single count supports this clone. CDR3 in amino acids: CASSQNGGFGYGYTF. CDR3 in DNA: TGTGCCAGCAGCCAAAATGGGGGGTTTGGCTATGGCTACACCTTC. The gene calls are TRBV14 and TRBJ1-2, with D possibly matching TRBD1 (5 bases). V was clipped by 2 bases and J by 4 bases, with 14 bases between them. Germline values: CDR1 SGHDN, CDR2 FVKESK. The CDR3 totals 15 residues.